This T cell receptor beta chain was found in a study of T cells in Graves' hyperthyroidism and ophthalmopathy. Absence of ophthalmopathy progression within 18 months defined stable Graves' hyperthyroidism. Hyperthyroidism patients were newly diagnosed, had disease duration under 2 months, and were aged 18 to 65 years. Diagnoses used clinical symptoms, serum thyroxine and TRAb, thyroid ultrasound and orbital computed tomography. Extraction of PBMCs used roughly 9.3 ml of fresh peripheral blood. The germline V gene has CDR1 SGHDN and CDR2 FVKESK. The CDR3 is made up of 15 amino acids. V was pared by 4 bases and J by 2 bases, with 15 bases between. This clonotype was seen ten or more times. RNA transcripts yielded amplified TCR beta CDR3 regions. TCR CDR3 regions were first amplified by RT-PCR with HTBI primers. TCRdb called the multiplex PCR reads again in MiXCR, with one record for every CDR3 protein. The sample contains nearly 750,000 distinct CDR3 sequences, over 35% of which appear only once.

The chain uses TRBV14 and TRBJ2-7; D gene ambiguous. The TCR originated in a woman aged 40 to 55 with Graves' hyperthyroidism. What was sequenced was blood. CDR3 amino acids: CASSRHARAAYEQYF. Written as DNA, the CDR3 is TGTGCCAGCAGCCGCCACGCCCGGGCAGCCTACGAGCAGTACTTC.